Shown below are 11 T cell receptor beta chains from a single sample sequenced in a study of OX40 agonist ivuxolimab in advanced cancers. The table came from immunoSEQ multiplex PCR; TCRdb's copy has only in-frame clones and leaves some out. The sample holds tens of thousands of clones, 90% to 95% seen once. The input for sequencing was CD4+ or CD8+ T cells sorted from blood, taken in a trial of the OX40 agonist ivuxolimab. Every receptor here comes from an adult with an advanced solid tumor such as melanoma, head and neck, liver or kidney cancer.

This sequence joins TRBV10-1 and TRBJ2-7; 12 nucleotides line up with TRBD2. Germline-derived CDR1 and CDR2 are WNHNN and SYGVQD (reference sequence). The V and J ends lost 5 bases and 4 bases, in that order; junction bases with no gene match: 6. The CDR3 consists of 15 residues. The DNA for the CDR3 is TGCGCCAGCAGTCCCACTAGCGGGAGGCCATACGAGCAGTACTTC. Protein: CASSPTSGRPYEQYF.

J is TRBJ2-1 and V is TRBV28; weak D call: TRBD1 (5 bases). The CDR3 is 15 amino acids. The V and J ends lost 6 bases and 2 bases respectively, with 14 bases between them. The germline V gene has CDR1 MDHEN and CDR2 SYDVKM. The CDR3 sequence: CASRPWEGAYNEQFF. CDR3 DNA sequence: TGTGCCAGCAGACCTTGGGAAGGGGCCTACAATGAGCAGTTCTTC.

In this sample, this clone turned up a few times. An end of the junction does not agree with germline; a read error may underlie this. The V and J genes are TRBV7-8 and TRBJ2-7; TRBD1 might be the D (6 bases). Germline V gene lookup returns CDR1 SGHVS and CDR2 FQNEAQ. This CDR3 has 13 amino acids. The CDR3 loop is CASSLQGSHEQYF. DNA for the CDR3: TGTGCCAGCAGCCTACAGGGCTCCCACGAGCAGTACTTC.

J is TRBJ2-7 and V is TRBV2; D not certain. Germline V gene lookup returns CDR1 SNHLY and CDR2 FYNNEI. V lost 3 bases, J lost 3 bases, and 3 bases lay in between. This CDR3 is built from 11 residues. Written as DNA, the CDR3 is TGTGCCAGCAGTGACGGCTACGAGCAGTACTTC. This translates into CASSDGYEQYF.

This clone was detected only once. The chain links TRBV4-1 to TRBJ1-2; D gene unclear. The CDR3 is 15 residues long. With 4 bases removed from V and 6 bases from J, the gap between germline ends came to 18 bases. Germline CDR1 is MGHRA and CDR2 is YSYEKL. The CDR3 sequence is CASSLSAGWEDGYTF. CDR3 bases: TGCGCCAGCAGCCTGTCCGCGGGGTGGGAGGATGGCTACACCTTC.

The gene calls are TRBV6-5 and TRBJ2-3; no clear D. The CDR3 length is 14 residues. The germline V and J ends were trimmed by 7 bases and 0 bases, with 11 bases remaining between them. The V gene's germline CDR1 is MNHEY and CDR2 SVGAGI. The CDR3, as DNA: TGTGCCAGCACCGCCCCAGGTAGCACAGATACGCAGTATTTT. Protein: CASTAPGSTDTQYF.

This rearrangement joins TRBV28 to TRBJ1-1; the match to TRBD1 covers 8 bases. V was pared by 6 bases and J by 3 bases, with 9 bases of the junction left unmatched. Germline loops: CDR1 MDHEN, CDR2 SYDVKM. CDR3 length: 15 amino acids. The CDR3 sequence: CASSPRQGTDTEAFF. The CDR3, as DNA: TGTGCCAGCAGCCCTAGACAGGGGACGGACACTGAAGCTTTCTTT.

V usage is TRBV5-6 and J usage is TRBJ2-7, with D tentatively TRBD2 (5 bases). This CDR3 is 13 amino acids long. Trimming cost V 2 bases and J 0 bases, with 6 bases left between them. Looked up from germline, CDR1 is SGHDT and CDR2 is YYEEEE. The CDR3 spells CASSLGSSYEQYF. In DNA, the CDR3 is TGTGCCAGCAGCTTAGGGAGCTCCTACGAGCAGTACTTC.

The chain joins TRBV11-2 to TRBJ2-7, with 7 positions matching TRBD1. After removal of 7 bases from V and 2 bases from J, the junction contained 2 bases not matched to a gene. Germline values: CDR1 SGHAT, CDR2 FQNNGV. The CDR3 spans 12 residues. The chain's CDR3 is CASMTGTYEQYF. CDR3 sequence (DNA): TGTGCCAGCATGACAGGGACCTACGAGCAGTACTTC. Full variable domain (outside the CDR3, taken from reference TRBV11-2 and TRBJ2-7): EAGVAQSPRYKIIEKRQSVAFWCNPISGHATLYWYQQILGQGPKLLIQFQNNGVVDDSQLPKDRFSAERLKGVDSTLKIQPAKLEDSAVYLCASMTGTYEQYFGPGTRLTVT.

CDR3 coding DNA: TGTGCCAGCAGCCATTTGGGGGAGCTGTTTTTT. It is translated as CASSHLGELFF. This rearrangement joins TRBV11-2 to TRBJ2-2; D uncertain. Germline CDR1 reads SGHAT; CDR2 reads FQNNGV. V lost 5 bases to trimming and J lost 8 bases, with 6 bases between them. CDR3 size: 11 residues.

This rearrangement joins TRBV27 to TRBJ2-2; weak D call: TRBD2 (5 bases). The V gene lost 4 bases and the J gene lost 4 bases, with 16 bases spanning the gap. CDR3 size: 16 residues. Germline CDR1 reads MNHEY; CDR2 reads SMNVEV (reference sequence). The chain's CDR3 is CASSSATALATGELFF. CDR3 sequence (DNA): TGTGCCAGCAGTTCGGCCACAGCCCTAGCCACCGGGGAGCTGTTTTTT.